The present T cell receptor (beta chain) was sequenced within a study of cytomegalovirus exposure and HLA in healthy donors. The CDR3 is 20 residues long. The germline V gene has CDR1 SQVTM and CDR2 ANQGSEA. The primer mix had 60 Vbeta and 13 Jbeta primers. Here immunoSEQ multiplex PCR was the method, and the copy in TCRdb shows in-frame clones only, minus some. Counted here are about 220,000 clones, about 80% occurring once; the ten biggest clones make up 0.6% to 0.7%. In the case of this clone: This same CDR3 is encoded by further DNA sequences in the sample.

The chain uses TRBV29-1 and TRBJ2-7; 12 nucleotides agree with TRBD2. Sequences were obtained from PBMCs. The TCR sequence derives from a man aged 18-30 years in good health and CMV-seronegative. The CDR3 DNA is TGCAGTGCCCGTCCTTCGGGAGTGCCTAGCGGGAGGGAAGGCTCCTACGAGCAGTACTTC. It codes for CSARPSGVPSGREGSYEQYF.